The 30 T cell receptor beta chains given below trace back to one sample, sequenced in a study of blood T cell repertoires in COVID-19. The method was immunoSEQ multiplex PCR; TCRdb's version includes in-frame clones alone and lacks a portion of them. The repertoire consists of roughly 140,000 clones, with 84% occurring once and the leading ten covering just under 9%. The sample taken for sequencing was peripheral blood. All receptors derive from a woman of 80 years or more in a cohort sampled during active or convalescent COVID-19.

The chain combines TRBV19 with TRBJ1-5, with a weak D call TRBD1 (5 bases). CDR1 LNHDA and CDR2 SQIVND come from the germline V gene (reference sequence). The CDR3 is 15 amino acids. The germline V and J ends were trimmed by 2 bases and 7 bases, with 15 bases remaining between them. CDR3 amino acids: CASSIRGQGGQPQHF. The CDR3 region has the DNA TGTGCCAGTAGTATAAGGGGCCAGGGCGGCCAGCCCCAGCATTTT. Together with reference TRBV19 and TRBJ1-5, the CDR3 gives the full variable domain: DGGITQSPKYLFRKEGQNVTLSCEQNLNHDAMYWYRQDPGQGLRLIYYSQIVNDFQKGDIAEGYSVSREKKESFPLTVTSAQKNPTAFYLCASSIRGQGGQPQHFGDGTRLSIL.

The rearrangement joins TRBV7-3 to TRBJ2-3; D is undetermined. The V end was cut by 5 bases, the J end by 2 bases, with 8 bases between. Germline V lookup: CDR1 SGHTA, CDR2 FQGTGA. The CDR3 runs 13 residues. CDR3 sequence reads: CASSPRNTDTQYF. Here the CDR3 DNA reads TGTGCCAGCAGCCCGCGGAACACAGATACGCAGTATTTT.

The chain is built from TRBV12-3 or TRBV12-4 and TRBJ1-2, with D perhaps matching TRBD1 (6 bases). This CDR3 has 13 residues. V dropped 2 bases and J dropped 7 bases, with 11 bases sitting between them. The DNA of the CDR3 is TGTGCCAGCAGTTTATCGTCAGGGGCTGGCTACACCTTC. It translates to CASSLSSGAGYTF.

V is TRBV3-1 (or the pseudogene TRBV3-2) and J is TRBJ2-7; 8 bases align to TRBD1. V gave up 4 bases and J gave up 4 bases; unmatched junction bases: 12. Germline assignment: CDR1 LGHDT and CDR2 YNNKEL (reference sequence). The CDR3 consists of 16 residues. As DNA, the CDR3 is TGTGCCAGCAGCCCCCACCCGGACAGGGAAAAATACGAGCAGTACGTC. As protein: CASSPHPDREKYEQYV.

This chain links TRBV5-6 with TRBJ2-5; D is undetermined. CDR3 length equals 14 residues. Germline V lookup: CDR1 SGHDT, CDR2 YYEEEE. V shed 0 bases and J shed 4 bases, with 10 bases lying between them. This CDR3 is CASSLGSSTETQYF. Here the CDR3 DNA reads TGTGCCAGCAGCTTGGGATCATCTACAGAGACCCAGTACTTC. Variable domain in full (rest from reference TRBV5-6 and TRBJ2-5): DAGVTQSPTHLIKTRGQQVTLRCSPKSGHDTVSWYQQALGQGPQFIFQYYEEEERQRGNFPDRFSGHQFPNYSSELNVNALLLGDSALYLCASSLGSSTETQYFGPGTRLLVL.

The chain employs TRBV5-1 and TRBJ2-1; D is perhaps TRBD2 (6 bases). Germline loops: CDR1 SGHRS, CDR2 YFSETQ. The CDR3 is made up of 15 amino acids. The V end was cut by 7 bases, the J end by 10 bases, with 24 bases between. This CDR3 reads CASALRYSGGLEQFF. CDR3 coding DNA: TGCGCCAGCGCTCTGCGCTATAGCGGAGGCCTAGAGCAGTTCTTC. The entire variable domain, with the rest obtained from reference TRBV5-1 and TRBJ2-1, is as follows: KAGVTQTPRYLIKTRGQQVTLSCSPISGHRSVSWYQQTPGQGLQFLFEYFSETQRNKGNFPGRFSGRQFSNSRSEMNVSTLELGDSALYLCASALRYSGGLEQFFGPGTRLTVL.

The V and J genes are TRBV14 and TRBJ1-3, with D unresolved. V shed 4 bases and J shed 6 bases, with 10 bases lying between them. The CDR3 covers 13 residues. The germline gives CDR1 SGHDN, CDR2 FVKESK. The CDR3 DNA reads as TGTGCCAGCAGCCTCCACGCGGAAAACACCATATATTTT. Translated, it gives CASSLHAENTIYF.

V gene TRBV6-5 combines with J gene TRBJ2-1; the D gene is possibly TRBD1 (6 bases). Trimming cost V 9 bases and J 4 bases, with 16 bases left between them. Germline CDR1 MNHEY, CDR2 SVGAGI. The CDR3 sequence is 14 residues long. CDR3 region: CASRGWQGYNEQFF. DNA for the CDR3: TGTGCCAGTCGAGGCTGGCAGGGGTACAATGAGCAGTTCTTC.

The chain recombines TRBV5-1 with TRBJ2-1; 7 nucleotides line up with TRBD2. Looked up from germline, CDR1 is SGHRS and CDR2 is YFSETQ. V shed 0 bases and J 7 bases; nucleotides not matched to a gene: 10. The CDR3 loop spans 16 amino acids. CDR3 in DNA: TGCGCCAGCAGCTTGGATGTCGGGGGGTACAATAATGAGCAGTTCTTC. This encodes CASSLDVGGYNNEQFF. Using reference TRBV5-1 and TRBJ2-1 for the parts outside the CDR3, the full variable domain is KAGVTQTPRYLIKTRGQQVTLSCSPISGHRSVSWYQQTPGQGLQFLFEYFSETQRNKGNFPGRFSGRQFSNSRSEMNVSTLELGDSALYLCASSLDVGGYNNEQFFGPGTRLTVL.

This clone has a single count. J is TRBJ1-2 and V is TRBV4-2; TRBD1 might be the D (6 bases). The V gene's germline CDR1 is LGHNA and CDR2 YNFKEQ. The CDR3 runs to 15 residues. Trimming left V 3 bases short and J 0 bases short, with 11 bases between. This chain's CDR3 is CASSQTGETNYGYTF. CDR3 nucleotides: TGTGCCAGCAGCCAGACAGGAGAGACTAACTATGGCTACACCTTC.

The V gene is TRBV9, the J gene TRBJ2-1; the D is unclear. This CDR3 has 16 amino acids. CDR1 SGDLS and CDR2 YYNGEE come from the germline V gene. V was cut by 0 bases and J by 4 bases, with 14 bases left in between. The CDR3 protein is CASSVDITDLYNEQFF. CDR3 nucleotide sequence: TGTGCCAGCAGCGTAGATATAACTGATCTTTACAATGAGCAGTTCTTC. Using reference TRBV9 and TRBJ2-1 for the parts outside the CDR3, the full variable domain is DSGVTQTPKHLITATGQRVTLRCSPRSGDLSVYWYQQSLDQGLQFLIQYYNGEERAKGNILERFSAQQFPDLHSELNLSSLELGDSALYFCASSVDITDLYNEQFFGPGTRLTVL.

Concerning this clone: The identical CDR3 is also encoded by other nucleotide sequences in the sample. V and J are TRBV2 and TRBJ1-4; D is perhaps TRBD1 (5 bases). The CDR3 extends over 14 amino acids. Trimming stripped 3 bases from V and 4 bases from J, with 9 bases between. Germline CDR1 SNHLY, CDR2 FYNNEI. The CDR3 protein is CASSDRVDNEKLFF. DNA for the CDR3: TGTGCCAGCAGTGACAGGGTTGATAATGAAAAACTGTTTTTT.

This chain uses TRBV28 with TRBJ1-4; 9 bases align to TRBD1. V gave up 7 bases and J gave up 6 bases; unmatched junction bases: 6. The CDR3 loop spans 14 amino acids. Germline V CDR1 and CDR2: MDHEN, SYDVKM. For the CDR3, the DNA is TGTGCCAGCACCGGGACAGGGATTGATGAAAAACTGTTTTTT. It translates to CASTGTGIDEKLFF.

The chain joins TRBV27 to TRBJ1-2; no definite D call. The CDR3 covers 14 residues. Germline V gives CDR1 MNHEY, CDR2 SMNVEV (reference sequence). Trimming shortened V by 8 bases and J by 0 bases, and 13 bases separated the two germline ends. The CDR3 bases are TGTGCCAGCGCTATGGGGAGCTCTAACTATGGCTACACCTTC. This codes for CASAMGSSNYGYTF.

The gene calls are TRBV7-9 and TRBJ2-3; 8 bases are a match to TRBD2. Germline V gene sequence: CDR1 SEHNR, CDR2 FQNEAQ (reference sequence). The CDR3 is made up of 14 amino acids. The CDR3 region has the DNA TGTGCGGGATCCACGGGGGGGCCGGTAGATACGCAGTATTTT. As protein: CAGSTGGPVDTQYF.

V is TRBV28 and J is TRBJ1-5; perhaps TRBD1 as D (6 bases). Per the germline V gene, CDR1 is MDHEN and CDR2 is SYDVKM. This CDR3 spans 15 amino acids. Trimming shortened V by 6 bases and J by 0 bases, and 12 bases separated the two germline ends. CDR3 residues: CASRSGQTSNQPQHF. DNA of the CDR3: TGTGCCAGCAGATCTGGACAGACTAGCAATCAGCCCCAGCATTTT.

The chain is built from TRBV28 and TRBJ2-3; 15 bases align to TRBD2. The ends lost 6 bases at V and 5 bases at J; junction bases unmatched: 6. Germline V gene sequence: CDR1 MDHEN, CDR2 SYDVKM. This CDR3 has 16 amino acids. In nucleotides, the CDR3 is TGTGCCAGCAGCCGGACTAGCGGGGGGGCCAGAGATACGCAGTATTTT. This gives the protein CASSRTSGGARDTQYF.

The chain joins TRBV28 to TRBJ2-1; 7 positions agree with TRBD2. The CDR3 is 16 amino acids. Germline CDR1 MDHEN, CDR2 SYDVKM. Losses at the gene ends were 7 bases for V and 4 bases for J; bases not matched to a gene: 13. The CDR3 is CASTLGGGGRYNEQFF. The CDR3 coding sequence is TGTGCCAGCACCTTGGGGGGGGGAGGTAGATACAATGAGCAGTTCTTC.

The genes are TRBV25-1 and TRBJ1-3; D is uncertain. Germline-derived CDR1 and CDR2 are MGHDK and SYGVNS. This CDR3 is 16 amino acids long. The V end lost 1 base, the J end lost 0 bases, and 10 bases lay between the germline ends. CDR3 sequence: CASSESGPSSGNTIYF. The CDR3 DNA reads TGTGCCAGCAGTGAATCGGGTCCGAGCTCTGGAAACACCATATATTTT.

The V call is TRBV2, the J call TRBJ1-3; unclear D gene. CDR3 length: 14 residues. V lost 5 bases to trimming and J lost 0 bases, with 8 bases between them. CDR1 is SNHLY, CDR2 FYNNEI, per germline. CDR3 sequence (DNA): TGTGCCAGCAGTCGCGGCAGCTCTGGAAACACCATATATTTT. Encoded protein: CASSRGSSGNTIYF.

This chain links TRBV5-1 with TRBJ1-1; D is uncertain. The germline CDR1 and CDR2 sequences are SGHRS and YFSETQ. This CDR3 spans 15 amino acids. Between the trimmed V and J ends, which lost 4 bases and 4 bases, there was a span of 17 bases. CDR3 bases: TGCGCCAGCAGCCCCCAGGTCGCTGGGAGCACTGAAGCTTTCTTT. As protein: CASSPQVAGSTEAFF. The whole variable domain, remainder taken from reference TRBV5-1 and TRBJ1-1, is KAGVTQTPRYLIKTRGQQVTLSCSPISGHRSVSWYQQTPGQGLQFLFEYFSETQRNKGNFPGRFSGRQFSNSRSEMNVSTLELGDSALYLCASSPQVAGSTEAFFGQGTRLTVV.

The chain combines TRBV18 with TRBJ2-2, with D possibly TRBD1 on 5 matching bases. Germline V gene lookup returns CDR1 KGHSH and CDR2 LQKENI. CDR3 length: 15 residues. The V end was cut by 8 bases, the J end by 2 bases, with 15 bases between. The CDR3 loop reads CASGPQGYNTGELFF. The CDR3 coding sequence is TGTGCCAGCGGCCCCCAGGGCTATAACACCGGGGAGCTGTTTTTT.

The chain uses TRBV4-1 and TRBJ1-2; tentative D call: TRBD1 (6 bases). CDR1 and CDR2 (germline): MGHRA, YSYEKL. V lost 1 base, J lost 8 bases, and 17 bases lay in between. This CDR3 is 15 amino acids long. This CDR3 reads CASSQGLSGTFGYTF. CDR3 nucleotides: TGCGCCAGCAGCCAAGGCCTATCCGGGACATTCGGCTACACCTTC.

The chain employs TRBV29-1 and TRBJ2-1, with 7 bases fitting TRBD2. V gave up 0 bases and J gave up 7 bases; unmatched junction bases: 6. Germline V lookup: CDR1 SQVTM, CDR2 ANQGSEA. This CDR3 region has 14 residues. The CDR3 loop reads CSVEDAGVGNEQFF. For the CDR3, the DNA is TGCAGCGTTGAAGATGCGGGGGTGGGGAATGAGCAGTTCTTC.

The rearrangement uses TRBV27 and TRBJ2-1, with D perhaps TRBD2 (5 bases). CDR3 size: 16 residues. V was shortened by 8 bases and J by 0 bases, with 17 bases between the two germline ends. CDR1 and CDR2 from the germline V gene are MNHEY and SMNVEV (reference sequence). This CDR3 is CASAEVGRSSYNEQFF. The DNA for the CDR3 is TGTGCCAGCGCCGAGGTGGGGAGAAGCTCCTACAATGAGCAGTTCTTC.

The chain joins TRBV5-6 to TRBJ1-6; 7 nucleotides match TRBD1. In germline, CDR1 is SGHDT, CDR2 YYEEEE. CDR3 length: 15 residues. After removal of 0 bases from V and 8 bases from J, the junction contained 5 bases not matched to a gene. The CDR3 DNA is TGTGCCAGCAGCTTGGGCCAGGGGGTCGATTCACCCCTCCACTTT. It specifies CASSLGQGVDSPLHF. Full variable domain (remainder filled in from reference TRBV5-6 and TRBJ1-6): DAGVTQSPTHLIKTRGQQVTLRCSPKSGHDTVSWYQQALGQGPQFIFQYYEEEERQRGNFPDRFSGHQFPNYSSELNVNALLLGDSALYLCASSLGQGVDSPLHFGNGTRLTVT.

CDR3 sequence (DNA): TGTGCCAGCAGCCCGAAGCGGGGGGAATACGAGCAGTACTTC. Encoded protein: CASSPKRGEYEQYF. The chain is built from TRBV7-9 and TRBJ2-7; 9 bases are a match to TRBD2. V lost 5 bases, J lost 4 bases, and 6 bases stayed unmatched. Germline assignment: CDR1 SEHNR and CDR2 FQNEAQ (reference sequence). This CDR3 comprises 14 residues. The variable domain in full, completed from reference TRBV7-9 and TRBJ2-7, reads DTGVSQNPRHKITKRGQNVTFRCDPISEHNRLYWYRQTLGQGPEFLTYFQNEAQLEKSRLLSDRFSAERPKGSFSTLEIQRTEQGDSAMYLCASSPKRGEYEQYFGPGTRLTVT.

The CDR3 DNA reads as TGTGCCAGCAGTCGATGGGTGGGGGGAGACAATGAGCAGTTCTTC. Its protein is CASSRWVGGDNEQFF. The chain combines TRBV27 with TRBJ2-1, with D maybe TRBD2 (6 bases). The CDR3 is 15 amino acids. Per the germline V gene, CDR1 is MNHEY and CDR2 is SMNVEV (reference sequence). Trimming stripped 5 bases from V and 5 bases from J, with 16 bases between.

The V call is TRBV18, the J call TRBJ1-2; possibly TRBD1 for D (6 bases). CDR3 length equals 13 residues. Germline V gene lookup returns CDR1 KGHSH and CDR2 LQKENI. Trimming removed 2 bases at V and 8 bases at J, with 12 bases between. CDR3 residues: CASSPSGGLGYTF. The CDR3 bases are TGTGCCAGCTCACCAAGTGGGGGCCTAGGCTACACCTTC.

This chain connects TRBV4-1 to TRBJ1-1, with a tentative D call TRBD1 (5 bases). Trimming left V 1 base short and J 6 bases short, with 18 bases between. Germline assignment: CDR1 MGHRA and CDR2 YSYEKL. The CDR3 has 16 amino acids. The DNA of the CDR3 is TGCGCCAGCAGCCAAGTCGGTCGGCGGGGACGTGCTGAAGCTTTCTTT. It codes for CASSQVGRRGRAEAFF.